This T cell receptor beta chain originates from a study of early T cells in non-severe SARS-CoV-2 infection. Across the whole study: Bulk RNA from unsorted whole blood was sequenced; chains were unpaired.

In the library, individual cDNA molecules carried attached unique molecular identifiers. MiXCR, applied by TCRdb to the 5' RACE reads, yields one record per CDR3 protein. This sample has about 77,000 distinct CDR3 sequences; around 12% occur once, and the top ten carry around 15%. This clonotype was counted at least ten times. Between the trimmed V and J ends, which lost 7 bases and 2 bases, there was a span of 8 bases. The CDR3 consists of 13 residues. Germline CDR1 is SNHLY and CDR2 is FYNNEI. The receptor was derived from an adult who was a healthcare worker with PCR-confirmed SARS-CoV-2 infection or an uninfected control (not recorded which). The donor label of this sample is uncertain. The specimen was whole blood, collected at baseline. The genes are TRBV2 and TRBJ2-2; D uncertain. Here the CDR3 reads CASKSRNTGELFF. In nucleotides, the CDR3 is TGTGCCAGCAAGAGCCGTAACACCGGGGAGCTGTTTTTT.